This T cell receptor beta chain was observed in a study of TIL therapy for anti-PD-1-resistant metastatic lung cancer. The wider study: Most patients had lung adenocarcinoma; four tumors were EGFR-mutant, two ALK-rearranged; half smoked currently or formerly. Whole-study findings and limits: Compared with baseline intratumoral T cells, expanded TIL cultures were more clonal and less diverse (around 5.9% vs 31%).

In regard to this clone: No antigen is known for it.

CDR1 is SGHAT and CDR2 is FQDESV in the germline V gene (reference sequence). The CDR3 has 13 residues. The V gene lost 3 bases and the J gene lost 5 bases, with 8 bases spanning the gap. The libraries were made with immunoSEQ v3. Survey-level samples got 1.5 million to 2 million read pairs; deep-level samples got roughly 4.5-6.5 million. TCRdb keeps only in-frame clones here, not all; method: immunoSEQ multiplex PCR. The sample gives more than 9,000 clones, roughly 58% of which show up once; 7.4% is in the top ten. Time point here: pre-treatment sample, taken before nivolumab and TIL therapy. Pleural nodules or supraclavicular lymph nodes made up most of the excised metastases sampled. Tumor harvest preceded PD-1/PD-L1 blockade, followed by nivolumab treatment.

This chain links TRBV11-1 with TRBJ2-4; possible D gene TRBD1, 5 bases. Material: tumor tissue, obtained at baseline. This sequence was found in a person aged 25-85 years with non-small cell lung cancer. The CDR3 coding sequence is TGTGCCAGCAGCTTTCAGGGCCAAAACATTCAGTACTTC. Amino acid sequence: CASSFQGQNIQYF.